Following are 27 T cell receptor beta chains from one sample sequenced in a study of T cells in narcolepsy. Here immunoSEQ multiplex PCR was the method, and the copy in TCRdb shows in-frame clones only, minus some. In the table there are about 13,000 clones, 70% to 90% of which are singletons. Sequenced material: CD45RA- memory CD4+ T cells from PBMCs. These receptor sequences come from a human donor with narcolepsy.

The V gene is TRBV13, the J gene TRBJ1-1; 8 bases are a match to TRBD1. Germline-derived CDR1 and CDR2 are PRHDT and FYEKMQ (reference sequence). This CDR3 is built from 17 residues. J gave up 3 bases and V 5 bases, and 14 bases lay outside the gene matches. The CDR3 DNA is TGTGCCAGCAGCCCGCCCGGACAGGGAGTAGTGTACACTGAAGCTTTCTTT. Its protein is CASSPPGQGVVYTEAFF.

This chain connects TRBV19 to TRBJ2-7, with 11 bases fitting TRBD1. Germline lookup yields CDR1 LNHDA and CDR2 SQIVND (reference sequence). The J segment lost 3 bases and the V segment lost 6 bases, leaving 7 bases of the junction unmatched. The CDR3 spans 15 residues. The CDR3 spells CASRQDRGLFYEQYF. In DNA form, the CDR3 reads TGTGCCAGTAGACAGGACAGGGGGCTCTTCTACGAGCAGTACTTC.

This chain joins TRBV6-6 and TRBJ2-2; TRBD1 matches at 8 bases. Germline V lookup: CDR1 MNHNY, CDR2 SVGAGI (reference sequence). The CDR3 extends over 14 amino acids. V lost 6 bases, J lost 1 base, and 1 base stayed unmatched. The CDR3 DNA reads TGTGCCAGCAGGGGGACAGGGAACACCGGGGAGCTGTTTTTT. Translation: CASRGTGNTGELFF.

This clone was recorded once. The chain carries TRBV6-4 and TRBJ2-3; 11 bases map to TRBD1. This CDR3 has 18 residues. The V gene's germline CDR1 is MRHNA and CDR2 SNTAGT. The V and J ends lost 4 bases and 0 bases, in that order; junction bases with no gene match: 9. CDR3 DNA sequence: TGTGCCAGCAGTGGGGGACAGGGGGGAATGACTAGCACAGATACGCAGTATTTT. Translated, it gives CASSGGQGGMTSTDTQYF.

This sequence joins TRBV28 and TRBJ2-5; TRBD2 aligns across 8 bases. CDR1 MDHEN and CDR2 SYDVKM come from the germline V gene. The CDR3 sequence is 15 residues long. V trimming: 6 bases; J trimming: 2 bases; junction bases outside the gene matches: 8. In DNA form, the CDR3 reads TGTGCCAGCAGGGATAGCGGGATTCAGCAAGAGACCCAGTACTTC. This encodes CASRDSGIQQETQYF.

The V gene is TRBV10-1, the J gene TRBJ2-5, with D possibly TRBD2 on 6 matching bases. The DNA matches TRBJ2-7 better at its end, which makes the J call doubtful. There are 17 residues in the CDR3. Germline CDR1 and CDR2: WNHNN and SYGVQD (reference sequence). The CDR3 region has the DNA TGCGCCAGCAGTGAGTTTGTTTCGGGAGCGGCGATGGGCGAGCAGTACTTC. Translated, it gives CASSEFVSGAAMGEQYF.

This chain connects TRBV27 to TRBJ1-1; TRBD1 might be the D (6 bases). The germline gives CDR1 MNHEY, CDR2 SMNVEV (reference sequence). This CDR3 region has 23 residues. Trimming took off 4 bases at V and 6 bases at J, with 42 bases between the two ends. CDR3 sequence reads: CASSSRGTGLQSGSHSGISEAFF. The CDR3 DNA reads as TGTGCCAGCAGTTCTCGGGGCACAGGGCTCCAATCCGGCTCCCACTCGGGTATCTCTGAAGCTTTCTTT.

This clone came up a few times. This chain uses TRBV5-6 with TRBJ2-3; possibly TRBD2 for D (7 bases). Trimming left V 6 bases short and J 4 bases short, with 21 bases between. CDR3 length: 16 amino acids. CDR1 is SGHDT, CDR2 YYEEEE, per germline. The CDR3 coding sequence is TGTGCCAGCACCCGTGGATGGGGAGGGGGTCCAGATACGCAGTATTTT. This gives the protein CASTRGWGGGPDTQYF. The entire variable domain, with the rest obtained from reference TRBV5-6 and TRBJ2-3, is as follows: DAGVTQSPTHLIKTRGQQVTLRCSPKSGHDTVSWYQQALGQGPQFIFQYYEEEERQRGNFPDRFSGHQFPNYSSELNVNALLLGDSALYLCASTRGWGGGPDTQYFGPGTRLTVL.

The chain combines TRBV19 with TRBJ1-5, with TRBD1 matching over 8 bases. The CDR3 spans 15 residues. Trimming removed 7 bases from V and 4 bases from J; junction bases left unmatched: 9. CDR1 is LNHDA and CDR2 is SQIVND in the germline V gene (reference sequence). The CDR3 coding sequence is TGTGCCAGTACCGAGCCCGACAGGGGAAATCAGCCCCAGCATTTT. Its protein is CASTEPDRGNQPQHF.

The CDR3 here is CASRGQVSSYEQYF. Here the CDR3 DNA reads TGTGCCAGCAGGGGACAGGTGAGCTCCTACGAGCAGTACTTC. J is TRBJ2-5 and V is TRBV6-5; the match to TRBD1 covers 8 bases. Matching the DNA end better, TRBJ2-7 makes the J call doubtful. The germline CDR1 and CDR2 sequences are MNHEY and SVGAGI. The CDR3 runs 14 residues.

This CDR3 is CAWSADRDYGYTF. DNA of the CDR3: TGTGCCTGGAGTGCCGACAGGGACTATGGCTACACCTTC. The chain is built from TRBV30 and TRBJ1-2; 7 nucleotides agree with TRBD1. V lost 1 base to trimming and J lost 3 bases; unmatched junction nucleotides: 2. The germline V gene has CDR1 GTSNPN and CDR2 SVGIG (reference sequence). The CDR3 spans 13 residues.

The sample holds a few counts of this clone. The J gene is TRBJ1-3, the V gene TRBV6-1; D not certain. The germline V and J ends were trimmed by 2 bases and 2 bases, with 16 bases remaining between them. The CDR3 has 17 residues. Germline CDR1 MNHNS, CDR2 SASEGT. CDR3 amino acids: CASSENGRSYPGNTIYF. The CDR3 nucleotides are TGTGCCAGCAGTGAAAATGGTAGGAGCTACCCTGGAAACACCATATATTTT.

This clone has just one count. The chain uses TRBV6-4 and TRBJ1-1, with 10 bases matching TRBD1. CDR1 MRHNA and CDR2 SNTAGT come from the germline V gene. The junction had 5 bases not matched to a gene; V was cut back by 2 bases and J by 5 bases. There are 15 residues in the CDR3. The CDR3 DNA sequence: TGTGCCAGCAGTGACGGGACAGGGGAGGAGACTGAAGCTTTCTTT. Residues: CASSDGTGEETEAFF.

V gene TRBV6-1 combines with J gene TRBJ1-2; D gene unclear. The length of the CDR3 is 14 residues. CDR1 and CDR2 from the germline V gene are MNHNS and SASEGT. V was pared by 2 bases and J by 7 bases, with 14 bases between. The DNA for the CDR3 is TGTGCCAGCAGTGAAATGGAATGGGGAGGTGGCTACACCTTC. This sequence encodes CASSEMEWGGGYTF.

A single count supports this clone. The J gene is TRBJ2-7, the V gene TRBV30, with D uncertain. The CDR3 runs to 13 residues. V was trimmed by 5 bases and J by 0 bases, leaving 11 bases between them. Germline CDR1 GTSNPN, CDR2 SVGIG (reference sequence). The DNA of the CDR3 is TGTGCCTGGTCCCGACAAGACTCCTACGAGCAGTACTTC. This encodes CAWSRQDSYEQYF.

The CDR3 region is CASSENSGTSGEETQYF. The CDR3 bases are TGTGCCAGCAGTGAAAATTCCGGGACTAGCGGTGAAGAGACCCAGTACTTC. V usage is TRBV2 and J usage is TRBJ2-5; 11 bases map to TRBD2. CDR1 is SNHLY and CDR2 is FYNNEI in the germline V gene. The CDR3 extends over 17 amino acids. The V gene end was trimmed by 2 bases and the J gene end by 3 bases; junction bases not matched to a gene: 8.

This clone was observed a single time. The J gene is TRBJ1-2, the V gene TRBV7-9; 8 bases line up with TRBD1. Germline V gene sequence: CDR1 SEHNR, CDR2 FQNEAQ (reference sequence). With V trimmed by 5 bases and J by 0 bases, 8 bases remained unmatched. The CDR3 totals 16 residues. The CDR3 loop reads CASSVNPGQANYGYTF. The CDR3 DNA is TGTGCCAGCAGCGTAAATCCGGGACAGGCTAACTATGGCTACACCTTC.

The rearrangement links TRBV11-3 to TRBJ2-7; 8 nucleotides agree with TRBD1. This CDR3 contains 14 residues. V dropped 5 bases and J dropped 2; count of bases not matched to a gene: 5. Per the germline V gene, CDR1 is SGHNT and CDR2 is YENEEA. The CDR3 DNA follows: TGTGCCAGCAGCGCCGGACAGGGTCCCTACGAGCAGTACTTC. Translated: CASSAGQGPYEQYF.

This clone has more than one count but fewer than ten. CDR3 in amino acids: CASSYGRGDYGYTF. CDR3 sequence (DNA): TGTGCCAGCAGTTACGGCAGGGGGGACTATGGCTACACCTTC. The V and J genes are TRBV6-5 and TRBJ1-2; 7 nucleotides agree with TRBD1. CDR3 length equals 14 residues. CDR1 and CDR2 (germline): MNHEY, SVGAGI. Germline trimming cut 2 bases from V and 3 bases from J; bases unmatched to any gene: 3.

The V call is TRBV19, the J call TRBJ2-1; TRBD2 aligns across 9 bases. V lost 4 bases, J lost 3 bases, and 1 base stayed unmatched. CDR1 and CDR2 from the germline V gene are LNHDA and SQIVND (reference sequence). The CDR3 consists of 14 residues. CDR3 in DNA: TGTGCCAGTAGTAGCGGGAGGGACTACAATGAGCAGTTCTTC. It yields the protein CASSSGRDYNEQFF.

This clone came up a few times. The V call is TRBV30, the J call TRBJ2-7, with D possibly matching TRBD1 (5 bases). The CDR3 covers 13 residues. Germline values: CDR1 GTSNPN, CDR2 SVGIG (reference sequence). V lost 3 bases and J lost 0, with 9 bases in between. Here the CDR3 reads CAWSLTVSYEQYF. The CDR3 DNA sequence: TGTGCCTGGAGCCTGACAGTCTCCTACGAGCAGTACTTC.

This clone was detected a few times. CDR3 residues: CASSRVSAFF. The DNA for the CDR3 is TGCGCCAGCAGCAGGGTATCGGCTTTCTTT. The chain carries TRBV10-1 and TRBJ1-1; D is possibly TRBD1 (5 bases). The CDR3 runs to 10 residues. Trimming stripped 6 bases from V and 11 bases from J, with 10 bases between. Germline CDR1 WNHNN, CDR2 SYGVQD (reference sequence).

The chain combines TRBV5-1 with TRBJ2-3, with TRBD2 identical over 7 bases. The ends lost 4 bases at V and 0 bases at J; junction bases unmatched: 8. The CDR3 runs 16 residues. Germline CDR1 SGHRS, CDR2 YFSETQ. The CDR3 spells CASSKEISGSTDTQYF. CDR3 bases: TGCGCCAGCAGCAAGGAGATTAGCGGGAGCACAGATACGCAGTATTTT.

The genes are TRBV5-1 and TRBJ1-5; TRBD1 agrees at 10 bases. There are 14 residues in the CDR3. Germline assignment: CDR1 SGHRS and CDR2 YFSETQ. J gave up 7 bases and V 4 bases, and 5 bases lay outside the gene matches. CDR3 DNA: TGCGCCAGCAGCGGAGGGACAGGGGACCAGCCCCAGCATTTT. Amino acids: CASSGGTGDQPQHF.

This chain connects TRBV6-4 to TRBJ2-1, with D possibly TRBD2 on 6 matching bases. Germline CDR1 MRHNA, CDR2 SNTAGT. Trimming removed 7 bases from V and 3 bases from J, with 13 bases in between. The CDR3 totals 14 residues. The CDR3 is CASKSSANYNEQFF. The DNA of the CDR3 is TGTGCCAGCAAATCTAGCGCGAACTACAATGAGCAGTTCTTC.

The chain employs TRBV5-6 and TRBJ1-2, with D possibly matching TRBD1 (5 bases). The germline V gene has CDR1 SGHDT and CDR2 YYEEEE. Trimming removed 3 bases from V and 4 bases from J, with 25 bases in between. This CDR3 has 18 amino acids. CDR3 in DNA: TGTGCCAGCAGCTCCCCCTTCAGGACATCCTACCCGTTCTATGGCTACACCTTC. This sequence encodes CASSSPFRTSYPFYGYTF.

This sequence joins TRBV27 and TRBJ2-5; D is perhaps TRBD1 (5 bases). The V gene's germline CDR1 is MNHEY and CDR2 SMNVEV (reference sequence). V was shortened by 7 bases and J by 1 base, with 22 bases between the two germline ends. CDR3 length: 17 residues. The CDR3 region is CASTPFSSGQGQETQYF. The CDR3 bases are TGTGCCAGCACTCCTTTTTCGAGTGGCCAGGGCCAAGAGACCCAGTACTTC.